The rows below give T cell receptor beta chains drawn from one sample of a study of beta chain features in type 1 diabetes. Sequencing used immunoSEQ multiplex PCR; TCRdb keeps in-frame clones, though not all of them. This repertoire shows some 700,000 clones, 13% found once; its top ten account for 0.022%. The source material was naive CD4+ T cells from blood. These receptors came from a man aged 18 to 35 with type 1 diabetes. The CDR3 runs from the conserved cysteine through the conserved F or W. The order of the fields is clone size, V gene, D gene, J gene, CDR3 protein, CDR3 DNA. A D gene is named only where the DNA matches it firmly. Clone size is given for some rows only: seen once, a few or many times, or a class if the clone is expanded.

>NA|TRBV2|NA|TRBJ2-5
CASSEVITQETQYF
TGTGCCAGCAGTGAAGTCATCACTCAAGAGACCCAGTACTTC
>NA|TRBV7-3|NA|TRBJ2-2
CASSSGKNTGELFF
TGTGCCAGCAGTTCCGGGAAAAACACCGGGGAGCTGTTTTTT
>few|TRBV6-6|TRBD2|TRBJ2-1
CASSYRLAGDNEQFF
TGTGCCAGCAGTTACCGGCTAGCGGGGGACAATGAGCAGTTCTTC
>NA|TRBV14|NA|TRBJ1-6
CASSLAPAGSSPLHF
TGTGCCAGCAGCCTCGCTCCTGCCGGGAGTTCACCCCTCCACTTT
>NA|TRBV5-1|NA|TRBJ2-2
CASSLGQNTGELFF
TGCGCCAGCAGCTTGGGACAGAACACCGGGGAGCTGTTTTTT
>few|TRBV4-1|NA|TRBJ1-2
CASSQDWAGKSGYTF
TGCGCCAGCAGCCAAGATTGGGCAGGGAAAAGTGGCTACACCTTC
>few|TRBV30|TRBD1|TRBJ1-6
CAWSSGTGGNSPLHF
TGTGCCTGGAGTTCCGGGACAGGGGGAAATTCACCCCTCCACTTT
>few|TRBV4-2|TRBD2|TRBJ2-5
CASSPGTSGDTQYF
TGTGCCAGCAGCCCTGGGACTAGCGGGGATACCCAGTACTTC
>NA|TRBV15|NA|TRBJ1-4
CATSRDQSGGNEKLFF
TGTGCCACCAGCAGAGATCAGAGTGGGGGGAATGAAAAACTGTTTTTT
>few|TRBV10-2|TRBD1|TRBJ1-1
CASSAGQGGTEAFF
TGCGCCAGCAGTGCGGGACAGGGAGGGACTGAAGCTTTCTTT
>NA|TRBV2|NA|TRBJ2-2
CASRGLPGELFF
TGTGCCAGCAGGGGGTTGCCCGGGGAGCTGTTTTTT
>few|TRBV19|NA|TRBJ1-2
CASSIGKEGYGYTF
TGTGCCAGTAGTATCGGTAAAGAGGGGTATGGCTACACCTTC
>NA|TRBV7-9|NA|TRBJ1-2
CASSSGHDGYTF
TGTGCCAGCAGCTCAGGACACGATGGCTACACCTTC
>NA|TRBV12-5|TRBD2|TRBJ2-2
CASAELAGPTGELFF
TGTGCTAGTGCCGAACTAGCGGGGCCCACCGGGGAGCTGTTTTTT
>NA|TRBV7-2|TRBD2|TRBJ2-5
CASSTQRGSQTQYF
TGTGCCAGCAGCACCCAGCGGGGGAGCCAGACCCAGTACTTC
>NA|TRBV5-1|TRBD1|TRBJ2-7
CASSIQPGQELGEQYF
TGCGCCAGCAGCATACAACCGGGACAGGAGTTGGGGGAGCAGTACTTC
>NA|TRBV9|TRBD2|TRBJ2-1
CASSASSGGQNEQFF
TGTGCCAGCAGCGCCTCTAGCGGGGGTCAGAATGAGCAGTTCTTC
>NA|TRBV2|NA|TRBJ2-7
CASSEGGADEQYF
TGTGCCAGCAGTGAAGGGGGCGCGGACGAGCAGTACTTC
>few|TRBV13|TRBD2|TRBJ2-5
CASSLLGLAGEETQYF
TGTGCCAGCAGCCTCCTGGGACTAGCGGGGGAAGAGACCCAGTACTTC
>NA|TRBV9|NA|TRBJ2-5
CASSPPGWETQYF
TGTGCCAGCAGCCCCCCCGGGTGGGAGACCCAGTACTTC
>NA|TRBV11-2|NA|TRBJ2-1
CASSPAPGGGPNEQFF
TGTGCCAGCAGCCCGGCCCCTGGCGGGGGCCCCAATGAGCAGTTCTTC
>NA|TRBV28|NA|TRBJ1-1
CVVKGVDTEAFF
TGTGTCGTGAAGGGGGTGGACACTGAAGCTTTCTTT
>NA|TRBV7-6|NA|TRBJ2-7
CASSPRTRSYEQYF
TGTGCCAGCAGCCCGCGGACTCGCTCCTACGAGCAGTACTTC
>NA|TRBV7-2|NA|TRBJ2-4
CASSLGGDGSIQYF
TGTGCCAGCAGCTTAGGGGGGGACGGAAGCATTCAGTACTTC
>NA|TRBV29-1|NA|TRBJ2-5
CSVDIVPTEPEETQYF
TGCAGCGTTGATATAGTTCCGACTGAGCCTGAGGAGACCCAGTACTTC
>NA|TRBV6-5|NA|TRBJ2-3
CASGQIGLTYTQYF
TGTGCCAGCGGACAAATCGGACTAACGTATACGCAGTATTTT
>NA|TRBV2|NA|TRBJ1-5
CASSSGSSNQPQHF
TGTGCCAGCAGTTCTGGGAGTAGCAATCAGCCCCAGCATTTT
>few|TRBV7-3|NA|TRBJ2-7
CASSALGGREQYF
TGTGCCAGCAGCGCCTTGGGGGGGCGAGAGCAGTACTTC
>NA|TRBV9|NA|TRBJ1-6
CASSVEKGGSPLHF
TGTGCCAGCAGCGTAGAAAAAGGCGGTTCACCCCTCCACTTT
>NA|TRBV7-6|NA|TRBJ1-3
CASSSPSSGNTIYF
TGTGCCAGCAGCTCACCCAGCTCTGGAAACACCATATATTTT
>NA|TRBV30|TRBD1|TRBJ2-7
CAWTPAQGTQYF
TGTGCCTGGACCCCGGCACAGGGGACACAGTACTTC